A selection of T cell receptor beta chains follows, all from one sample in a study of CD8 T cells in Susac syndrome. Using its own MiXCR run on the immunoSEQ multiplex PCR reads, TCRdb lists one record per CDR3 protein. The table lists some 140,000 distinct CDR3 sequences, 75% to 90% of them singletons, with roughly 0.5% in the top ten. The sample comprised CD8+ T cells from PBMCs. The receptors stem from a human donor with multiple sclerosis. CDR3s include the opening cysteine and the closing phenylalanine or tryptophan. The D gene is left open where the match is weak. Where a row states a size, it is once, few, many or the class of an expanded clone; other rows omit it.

CDR3 protein: CASSLNSGRTLYNEQFF
CDR3 DNA: TGTGCCAGCAGCCTAAATAGCGGGAGGACCCTATACAATGAGCAGTTCTTC
D gene: TRBD2
V gene: TRBV14
J gene: TRBJ2-1
clone size: once

CDR3 protein: CASKQGSRGNTEAFF
CDR3 DNA: TGTGCCAGCAAACAGGGGTCGAGGGGGAACACTGAAGCTTTCTTT
D gene: TRBD1
V gene: TRBV19
J gene: TRBJ1-1
clone size: NA

CDR3 protein: CASSYLRGASEQYF
CDR3 DNA: TGTGCCAGCAGTTACTTACGGGGGGCGAGCGAGCAGTACTTC
D gene: NA
V gene: TRBV6-5
J gene: TRBJ2-7
clone size: NA

CDR3 protein: CASRGLSGDYTF
CDR3 DNA: TGTGCCAGCCGGGGCCTGTCTGGGGACTACACCTTC
D gene: NA
V gene: TRBV2
J gene: TRBJ1-2
clone size: NA

CDR3 protein: CASSPDVVDYLLSGANVLTF
CDR3 DNA: TGTGCCAGCAGCCCTGACGTAGTGGACTACCTTCTTTCTGGGGCCAACGTCCTGACTTTC
D gene: NA
V gene: TRBV9
J gene: TRBJ2-6
clone size: NA

CDR3 protein: CSARSPGAGGLSNQPQHF
CDR3 DNA: TGCAGTGCTAGATCGCCCGGGGCAGGGGGCTTAAGCAATCAGCCCCAGCATTTT
D gene: TRBD1
V gene: TRBV20-1
J gene: TRBJ1-5
clone size: NA

CDR3 protein: CASTPSGRGRGYEQYF
CDR3 DNA: TGTGCCAGCACCCCGTCTGGAAGGGGGAGGGGGTACGAGCAGTACTTC
D gene: NA
V gene: TRBV5-5
J gene: TRBJ2-7
clone size: once

CDR3 protein: CASSILAGLNEQFF
CDR3 DNA: TGTGCCAGTAGTATCCTAGCGGGTCTCAATGAGCAGTTCTTC
D gene: TRBD2
V gene: TRBV19
J gene: TRBJ2-1
clone size: NA

CDR3 protein: CSARDFWRTGELFF
CDR3 DNA: TGCAGTGCTAGAGATTTCTGGCGAACCGGGGAGCTGTTTTTT
D gene: NA
V gene: TRBV20-1
J gene: TRBJ2-2
clone size: NA

CDR3 protein: CASRAYNEQFF
CDR3 DNA: TGTGCCAGCAGGGCCTACAATGAGCAGTTCTTC
D gene: NA
V gene: TRBV12-3/TRBV12-4
J gene: TRBJ2-1
clone size: NA

CDR3 protein: CASNLGAANTEAFF
CDR3 DNA: TGTGCCAGTAATTTGGGTGCAGCGAACACTGAAGCTTTCTTT
D gene: NA
V gene: TRBV19
J gene: TRBJ1-1
clone size: NA

CDR3 protein: CASGSLSPNEQFF
CDR3 DNA: TGTGCCAGCGGAAGTTTATCTCCCAATGAGCAGTTCTTC
D gene: NA
V gene: TRBV11-3
J gene: TRBJ2-1
clone size: once

CDR3 protein: CASSSKTGHHTIYF
CDR3 DNA: TGTGCCAGCAGCTCTAAGACAGGACACCACACCATATATTTT
D gene: NA
V gene: TRBV7-9
J gene: TRBJ1-3
clone size: once

CDR3 protein: CASSQLDRVPYEQYF
CDR3 DNA: TGCGCCAGCAGCCAACTCGACAGGGTACCCTACGAGCAGTACTTC
D gene: TRBD1
V gene: TRBV4-1
J gene: TRBJ2-7
clone size: NA

CDR3 protein: CASSFGEALSEAFF
CDR3 DNA: TGTGCCAGCAGTTTCGGGGAGGCCCTCTCTGAAGCTTTCTTT
D gene: NA
V gene: TRBV27
J gene: TRBJ1-1
clone size: NA

CDR3 protein: CASSLYRVPSSNQPQHF
CDR3 DNA: TGTGCCAGCAGCCTCTACAGGGTACCTTCTAGCAATCAGCCCCAGCATTTT
D gene: NA
V gene: TRBV7-2
J gene: TRBJ1-5
clone size: NA

CDR3 protein: CASRRGRGQGSGYTF
CDR3 DNA: TGTGCCAGCAGGAGGGGAAGGGGACAGGGATCTGGCTACACCTTC
D gene: TRBD1
V gene: TRBV7-2
J gene: TRBJ1-2
clone size: NA

CDR3 protein: CSARDRNFKNQPQHF
CDR3 DNA: TGCAGTGCTAGAGATAGAAATTTCAAAAATCAGCCCCAGCATTTT
D gene: NA
V gene: TRBV20-1
J gene: TRBJ1-5
clone size: NA

CDR3 protein: CASRQGETQYF
CDR3 DNA: TGCGCCAGCAGACAGGGGGAGACCCAGTACTTC
D gene: TRBD1
V gene: TRBV5-1
J gene: TRBJ2-5
clone size: NA

CDR3 protein: CASSHPSGEGDNEQFF
CDR3 DNA: TGCGCCAGCAGCCACCCATCGGGGGAGGGGGACAATGAGCAGTTCTTC
D gene: NA
V gene: TRBV4-1
J gene: TRBJ2-1
clone size: NA